Following are 4 T cell receptor beta chains from one sample sequenced in a study of cytomegalovirus exposure and HLA in healthy donors. This table comes from immunoSEQ multiplex PCR, and its TCRdb copy is limited to in-frame clones, with some not included. The data contain some 98,000 clones, roughly 84% of them singletons. Sequencing was carried out using PBMCs. The receptors originated from a man younger than 35 in good health and CMV-seropositive.

The chain uses TRBV11-3 and TRBJ1-1; TRBD1 matches at 7 bases. The length of the CDR3 is 14 residues. The ends lost 4 bases at V and 3 bases at J; junction bases unmatched: 5. CDR1 is SGHNT and CDR2 is YENEEA in the germline V gene. CDR3 protein: CASSSRQGYTEAFF. The CDR3 DNA reads as TGTGCCAGCAGCTCCAGACAGGGCTACACTGAAGCTTTCTTT.

The sample holds one count of this clone. The rearrangement joins TRBV7-8 to TRBJ2-1, with D possibly being TRBD2 (6 bases). Trimming stripped 1 base from V and 1 base from J, with 8 bases between. The CDR3 length is 15 residues. The germline V gene encodes CDR1 SGHVS and CDR2 FQNEAQ. CDR3 sequence (DNA): TGTGCCAGCAGCTTAGTGGGGGGATCCTACAATGAGCAGTTCTTC. Translating gives CASSLVGGSYNEQFF.

V usage is TRBV7-7 and J usage is TRBJ2-7; weak D call: TRBD2 (6 bases). V lost 0 bases to trimming and J lost 0 bases, with 12 bases between them. The germline gives CDR1 SSHAT, CDR2 FNYEAQ (reference sequence). The length of the CDR3 is 16 residues. This CDR3 is CASSLAFYGSSYEQYF. The CDR3 DNA is TGTGCCAGCAGCTTAGCGTTTTACGGGAGCTCCTACGAGCAGTACTTC.

The V gene is TRBV27, the J gene TRBJ1-2; D unclear. V gave up 5 bases and J gave up 2 bases, with 15 bases separating them. Per germline, CDR1 MNHEY and CDR2 SMNVEV (reference sequence). The CDR3 length is 15 residues. The CDR3 is CASSPWGEGNYGYTF. CDR3 sequence (DNA): TGTGCCAGCAGTCCGTGGGGAGAAGGGAACTATGGCTACACCTTC.